Below are 24 T cell receptor beta chains sequenced from a single sample in a study of T cell responses to AZD1222 COVID-19 vaccine. Sequencing used immunoSEQ multiplex PCR; TCRdb keeps in-frame clones, though not all of them. This table has about 270,000 clones, 94% appearing once. This specimen consisted of peripheral blood, obtained 28 days after the second AZD1222 dose. Source of these receptors: an adult who received the AZD1222 COVID-19 vaccine.

Written as DNA, the CDR3 is TGTGCCAGCAGTTTAGACGCAGGGGGTGAAAAACTGTTTTTT. It translates to CASSLDAGGEKLFF. The chain joins TRBV28 to TRBJ1-4; 7 positions agree with TRBD1. CDR1 is MDHEN, CDR2 SYDVKM, per germline. The CDR3 covers 14 residues. Trimming cost V 2 bases and J 7 bases; bases outside gene matches: 4. Full variable domain (outside the CDR3, taken from reference TRBV28 and TRBJ1-4): DVKVTQSSRYLVKRTGEKVFLECVQDMDHENMFWYRQDPGLGLRLIYFSYDVKMKEKGDIPEGYSVSREKKERFSLILESASTNQTSMYLCASSLDAGGEKLFFGSGTQLSVL.

The V gene is TRBV5-1, the J gene TRBJ1-1; D is perhaps TRBD1 (5 bases). The CDR3 loop spans 14 amino acids. V dropped 7 bases and J dropped 1 base, with 14 bases sitting between them. Germline V gene data show CDR1 as SGHRS and CDR2 as YFSETQ. The chain's CDR3 is CASRPQGTNTEAFF. The CDR3 nucleotides read TGCGCCAGCCGCCCTCAGGGAACGAACACTGAAGCTTTCTTT.

This clone was picked up one time. The chain joins TRBV24-1 to TRBJ1-2; D is undetermined. Germline V lookup: CDR1 KGHDR, CDR2 SFDVKD. The V end lost 4 bases, the J end lost 7 bases, and 18 bases lay between the germline ends. The CDR3 covers 15 residues. The CDR3 region is CATSDLEGIERGYTF. The CDR3 DNA reads TGTGCCACCAGTGACCTCGAAGGGATCGAACGTGGCTACACCTTC.

The chain uses TRBV28 and TRBJ2-7; D remains unclear. The ends were cut back, 7 bases at V and 4 bases at J, with 8 bases in the middle. CDR3 length equals 11 residues. Germline CDR1 and CDR2: MDHEN and SYDVKM. The DNA for the CDR3 is TGTGCCAGCACCTCAGGATACGAGCAGTACTTC. Translating gives CASTSGYEQYF.

This sequence joins TRBV7-2 and TRBJ2-7; 7 nucleotides match TRBD1. The trim removed 5 bases at V and 3 bases at J, leaving 4 bases unmatched. This CDR3 has 13 residues. CDR1 and CDR2 (germline): SGHTA, FQGNSA. The CDR3 DNA follows: TGTGCCAGCAGCCCCCACAGGGGCTACGAGCAGTACTTC. Residues: CASSPHRGYEQYF.

The chain joins TRBV3-1 (or the pseudogene TRBV3-2) to TRBJ2-1; 9 bases agree with TRBD2. In germline, CDR1 is LGHDT, CDR2 YNNKEL (reference sequence). This CDR3 contains 15 residues. Unmatched junction bases numbered 8, after V lost 7 bases and J lost 4 bases. The CDR3 region has the DNA TGTGCCAGCACTCGAACTAGCGGGCCTTACAATGAGCAGTTCTTC. Amino acids: CASTRTSGPYNEQFF.

Only one count was recorded for this clone. The rearrangement uses TRBV12-5 and TRBJ2-7, with TRBD2 as a possible D gene (6 bases). In germline, CDR1 is LGHNT, CDR2 FRNRAP. This CDR3 spans 14 amino acids. Trimming removed 5 bases at V and 4 bases at J, with 15 bases between. In DNA, the CDR3 is TGTGCTAGTGGTCGGGAGATCAGAACGTACGAGCAGTACTTC. Encoded protein: CASGREIRTYEQYF.

V gene TRBV19 combines with J gene TRBJ2-7; 12 bases align to TRBD2. Unmatched junction bases numbered 4, after V lost 6 bases and J lost 7 bases. The CDR3 is made up of 13 amino acids. CDR1 is LNHDA and CDR2 is SQIVND in the germline V gene (reference sequence). CDR3 sequence (DNA): TGTGCCAGTAGGACTAGCGGGAGTCGGGAGCAGTACTTC. It yields the protein CASRTSGSREQYF.

The rearrangement joins TRBV5-1 to TRBJ2-4; 7 nucleotides align to TRBD2. The CDR3 totals 16 residues. Trimming at V came to 0 bases and at J to 4 bases, leaving 7 bases not matched to a gene. CDR1 is SGHRS and CDR2 is YFSETQ in the germline V gene. The CDR3: CASSLDWRGTKNIQYF. CDR3 nucleotide sequence: TGCGCCAGCAGCTTGGACTGGCGGGGGACTAAAAACATTCAGTACTTC. Filled out from reference TRBV5-1 and TRBJ2-4, the complete variable domain reads KAGVTQTPRYLIKTRGQQVTLSCSPISGHRSVSWYQQTPGQGLQFLFEYFSETQRNKGNFPGRFSGRQFSNSRSEMNVSTLELGDSALYLCASSLDWRGTKNIQYFGAGTRLSVL.

Only a few counts were recorded for this clone. This chain uses TRBV2 with TRBJ1-6; TRBD1 matches at 10 bases. This CDR3 is 13 amino acids long. Germline V CDR1 and CDR2: SNHLY, FYNNEI. V was pared by 8 bases and J by 6 bases, with 1 base of the junction left unmatched. CDR3 protein: CASGQGVNSPLHF. The CDR3 DNA follows: TGTGCCAGCGGACAGGGGGTTAATTCACCCCTCCACTTT. The full variable domain, in which reference TRBV2 and TRBJ1-6 provide the parts outside the CDR3, is EPEVTQTPSHQVTQMGQEVILRCVPISNHLYFYWYRQILGQKVEFLVSFYNNEISEKSEIFDDQFSVERPDGSNFTLKIRSTKLEDSAMYFCASGQGVNSPLHFGNGTRLTVT.

The V and J genes are TRBV7-2 and TRBJ2-7; D may be TRBD1 or TRBD2 (5 bases each). This CDR3 is built from 16 residues. The V end was cut by 0 bases, the J end by 7 bases, with 19 bases between. CDR1 SGHTA and CDR2 FQGNSA come from the germline V gene. CDR3 protein: CASSLASGTQSREQYF. The CDR3 region has the DNA TGTGCCAGCAGCTTAGCGTCCGGGACCCAGTCCCGGGAGCAGTACTTC.

The chain has TRBV18 and TRBJ2-1; either TRBD1 or TRBD2 may supply D (5 bases each). Trimming stripped 1 base from V and 6 bases from J, with 13 bases between. The CDR3 sequence is 15 residues long. Germline V gives CDR1 KGHSH, CDR2 LQKENI. The CDR3, as DNA: TGTGCCAGCTCACCACGATGGGGGACGAGCAATGAGCAGTTCTTC. It specifies CASSPRWGTSNEQFF.

CDR3 protein: CASSQGRKTGNTIYF. In nucleotides, the CDR3 is TGTGCCAGCAGCCAAGGGCGGAAAACGGGAAACACCATATATTTT. This sequence joins TRBV4-2 and TRBJ1-3; D gene ambiguous. Germline V gene lookup returns CDR1 LGHNA and CDR2 YNFKEQ. The CDR3 length is 15 residues. V lost 1 base and J 4 bases, leaving 11 bases between the germline ends.

This chain connects TRBV11-2 to TRBJ2-7, with D maybe TRBD2 (6 bases). Germline assignment: CDR1 SGHAT and CDR2 FQNNGV. The length of the CDR3 is 14 residues. V was trimmed by 4 bases and J by 6 bases, leaving 16 bases between them. CDR3 nucleotides: TGTGCCAGCAGCTCCTTAGCGGTGAAGGGCGAGCAGTACTTC. Translation: CASSSLAVKGEQYF.

The chain couples TRBV5-1 to TRBJ2-7; TRBD1 matches 8 bases. This CDR3 region has 15 residues. Germline values: CDR1 SGHRS, CDR2 YFSETQ. Unmatched junction bases numbered 11, after V lost 3 bases and J lost 6 bases. CDR3 loop: CASSSGVGQGLEQYF. CDR3 nucleotide sequence: TGCGCCAGCAGCTCTGGCGTCGGACAGGGCCTCGAGCAGTACTTC.

J is TRBJ1-6 and V is TRBV28; no firm D call. Germline-derived CDR1 and CDR2 are MDHEN and SYDVKM. The CDR3 contains 12 residues. Trimming pared 3 bases from V and 9 bases from J, leaving 6 bases between. The chain's CDR3 is CASSFRVSPLHF. In DNA, the CDR3 is TGTGCCAGCAGTTTCCGGGTTTCACCCCTCCACTTT. The variable domain in full, completed from reference TRBV28 and TRBJ1-6, reads DVKVTQSSRYLVKRTGEKVFLECVQDMDHENMFWYRQDPGLGLRLIYFSYDVKMKEKGDIPEGYSVSREKKERFSLILESASTNQTSMYLCASSFRVSPLHFGNGTRLTVT.

The chain combines TRBV5-1 with TRBJ1-2, with D possibly matching TRBD1 (5 bases). This CDR3 contains 14 residues. Trimming stripped 5 bases from V and 2 bases from J, with 13 bases between. The germline V gene has CDR1 SGHRS and CDR2 YFSETQ. CDR3: CASRGRGINYGYTF. CDR3 coding DNA: TGCGCCAGCAGGGGGCGGGGGATAAACTATGGCTACACCTTC.

The chain recombines TRBV19 with TRBJ1-2, with 8 bases matching TRBD1. The germline V gene has CDR1 LNHDA and CDR2 SQIVND (reference sequence). This CDR3 region has 15 residues. The V gene end was trimmed by 4 bases and the J gene end by 1 base; junction bases not matched to a gene: 5. CDR3 in DNA: TGTGCCAGTAGTACGACAGGGGTTGGTAACTATGGCTACACCTTC. Translating gives CASSTTGVGNYGYTF.

The V and J genes are TRBV6-2 or TRBV6-3 and TRBJ2-4; D unresolved. There are 13 residues in the CDR3. From germline, CDR1 is MNHEY and CDR2 SVGEGT. Trimming removed 2 bases at V and 8 bases at J, with 10 bases between. The CDR3 DNA reads as TGTGCCAGCAGTTACCCCCCCTTAGACATTCAGTACTTC. Translated, it gives CASSYPPLDIQYF.

CDR3 sequence: CASSVAQGLAGGYNEQFF. CDR3 nucleotide sequence: TGTGCCAGCAGCGTAGCTCAGGGTCTCGCGGGGGGCTACAATGAGCAGTTCTTC. The J gene is TRBJ2-1, the V gene TRBV9; 8 bases fit TRBD2. This CDR3 contains 18 residues. The germline gives CDR1 SGDLS, CDR2 YYNGEE. V trimming: 0 bases; J trimming: 3 bases; junction bases outside the gene matches: 11.

The chain links TRBV11-3 to TRBJ2-7, with D perhaps matching TRBD1 or TRBD2 (5 bases each). CDR3 size: 14 residues. Trimming shortened V by 3 bases and J by 5 bases, and 14 bases separated the two germline ends. Germline values: CDR1 SGHNT, CDR2 YENEEA. This chain's CDR3 is CASSFTSSGHEQYF. The CDR3 DNA follows: TGTGCCAGCAGCTTCACTAGTTCGGGGCACGAGCAGTACTTC.

The chain has TRBV5-1 and TRBJ2-3; 8 bases are a match to TRBD1. V dropped 4 bases and J dropped 3; count of bases not matched to a gene: 7. Germline V gene sequence: CDR1 SGHRS, CDR2 YFSETQ. This CDR3 is 15 amino acids long. The CDR3 reads CASSATGDRTDTQYF. DNA of the CDR3: TGCGCCAGCAGCGCTACAGGGGACAGGACAGATACGCAGTATTTT.

The chain joins TRBV6-5 to TRBJ1-1; D unclear. The V gene's germline CDR1 is MNHEY and CDR2 SVGAGI. V lost 0 bases and J lost 0, with 8 bases in between. The CDR3 runs 15 residues. Here the CDR3 reads CASSYSVSMNTEAFF. CDR3 coding DNA: TGTGCCAGCAGTTACTCGGTCAGCATGAACACTGAAGCTTTCTTT.

The gene calls are TRBV6-5 and TRBJ1-4, with D tentatively TRBD1 (5 bases). Germline V gene lookup returns CDR1 MNHEY and CDR2 SVGAGI. V was trimmed by 7 bases and J by 8 bases, leaving 17 bases between them. The CDR3 length is 14 residues. This CDR3 reads CASKMGQGGEKLFF. DNA for the CDR3: TGTGCCAGCAAGATGGGCCAGGGAGGGGAAAAACTGTTTTTT.